This TCR beta chain is from a study of T cell repertoires in aging, cancer and after chemotherapy (dated by TCRdb to between 2018 and 2020). For context, the study as a whole: Six donor age groups were covered, ranging from 30 or younger up to 70 or older, and each group contained at least three individuals. In the solid tumor group, the paired samples taken before and after chemotherapy came from brain tumor (glioblastoma) patients given temozolomide-based therapy. The complete dataset included around 8.8 million TCR reads. The study profiled peripheral blood TCR beta repertoires from healthy donors and cancer patients to examine immunoaging and T cell reconstitution after chemotherapy. Alongside approximately 95 healthy donors serving as a reference group, the cohort included roughly 220 cancer patients, of whom around 91 had hematological cancers and 110 to 140 had solid cancers. What the authors observed across the whole study: Compared with age-matched healthy donors, untreated patients with either hematological or solid cancers had significantly lower TCR diversity in the blood along with higher clonality. An increase in median generation probability over the chemotherapy interval was observed in both cancer cohorts, suggesting that the repertoire was reconstituted through rebound thymic output. In healthy donors, the drop in TCR diversity with age came mainly from a loss of richness, whereas in cancer patients a loss of evenness also played a part. The authors noted that the repertoire data do not allow conclusions about immunological memory after chemotherapy.

TCR beta rearrangements were amplified from genomic DNA isolated from peripheral blood, not from sorted cells or RNA. As for this clonotype: This clone's antigen is unknown. The sample holds no much larger clone one base away, and base qualities are not on file.

The germline V gene encodes CDR1 DFQATT and CDR2 SNEGSKA (reference sequence). CDR3 length: 14 amino acids, cysteine to phenylalanine. Just the 42-base CDR3 DNA is kept, in frame starting at base 1. The junction shows trimming of 5 bases on V and 0 bases on J, plus 11 bases between the germline ends. Multiplex touch-down PCR with a mixed TRB-A/B primer pool was used to amplify rearranged TRB sequences covering the V, D and J segments. Illumina adapters and sample indices were attached to the amplicons through two consecutive PCR reactions run with Phusion HS II polymerase. Amplicons were gel-purified using the NucleoSpin Gel and PCR Clean-up kit and were subsequently checked with Qubit and an Agilent 2100 Bioanalyzer. The libraries were sequenced on an Illumina MiSeq with 600-cycle, single-indexed, paired-end runs. The source study handled its data this way. MiXCR versions 2.12 and 3.0.5 were used to process TRB sequences. Each unique CDR3 nucleotide sequence was treated as one clone, and only productive sequences with two or more reads were kept. The repertoire metrics were Shannon diversity, evenness, clonality (defined as one minus evenness), and alpha-parameterized diversity profiles covering alpha 0 to 5. The IGoR algorithm was used to calculate generation probabilities for clones in the paired samples taken before and after chemotherapy. TCRdb took the public reads, trimmed them with fastp at Q25, ran MiXCR for clone calling and kept in-frame beta chains. Rows merge per CDR3 protein into single entries with the most common DNA and genes. These V and J calls are TCRdb output, not the study's own analysis. The sample profile shows some 2,800 distinct CDR3 sequences; around 30% of them were found once. 9.8% of the sample comes from the top ten.

The rearrangement joined TRBV20-1 to TRBJ2-1; TRBD2 is a weak D gene call, 6 bases matching. The source material was blood. The clonotype was recovered from a human donor with a solid tumor. The CDR3 region: CSAARGDSYNEQFF. The sequenced DNA: TGCAGTGCTGCCCGCGGGGACTCCTACAATGAGCAGTTCTTC.